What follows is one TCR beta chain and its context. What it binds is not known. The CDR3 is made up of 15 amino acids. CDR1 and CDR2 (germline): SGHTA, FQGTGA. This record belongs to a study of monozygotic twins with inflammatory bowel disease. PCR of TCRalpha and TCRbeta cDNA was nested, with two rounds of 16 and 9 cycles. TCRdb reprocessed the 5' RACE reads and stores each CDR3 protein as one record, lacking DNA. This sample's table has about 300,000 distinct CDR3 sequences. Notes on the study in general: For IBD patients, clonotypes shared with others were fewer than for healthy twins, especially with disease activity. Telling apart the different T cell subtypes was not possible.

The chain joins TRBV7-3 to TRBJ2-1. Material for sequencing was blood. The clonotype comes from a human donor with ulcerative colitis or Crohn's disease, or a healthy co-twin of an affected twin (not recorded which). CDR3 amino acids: CASSPKLGSYNEQFF.